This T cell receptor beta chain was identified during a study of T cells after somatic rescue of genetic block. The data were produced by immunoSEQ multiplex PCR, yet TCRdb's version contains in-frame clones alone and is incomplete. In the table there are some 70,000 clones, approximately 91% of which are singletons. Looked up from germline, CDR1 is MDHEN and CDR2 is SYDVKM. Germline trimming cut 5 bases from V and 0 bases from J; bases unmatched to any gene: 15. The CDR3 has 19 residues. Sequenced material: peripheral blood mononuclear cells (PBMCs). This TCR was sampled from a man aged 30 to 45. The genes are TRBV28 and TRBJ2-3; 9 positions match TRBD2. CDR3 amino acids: CASSKQTGTSLHSTDTQYF. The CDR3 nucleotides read TGTGCCAGCAGTAAACAAACCGGGACTAGCCTCCATAGCACAGATACGCAGTATTTT.